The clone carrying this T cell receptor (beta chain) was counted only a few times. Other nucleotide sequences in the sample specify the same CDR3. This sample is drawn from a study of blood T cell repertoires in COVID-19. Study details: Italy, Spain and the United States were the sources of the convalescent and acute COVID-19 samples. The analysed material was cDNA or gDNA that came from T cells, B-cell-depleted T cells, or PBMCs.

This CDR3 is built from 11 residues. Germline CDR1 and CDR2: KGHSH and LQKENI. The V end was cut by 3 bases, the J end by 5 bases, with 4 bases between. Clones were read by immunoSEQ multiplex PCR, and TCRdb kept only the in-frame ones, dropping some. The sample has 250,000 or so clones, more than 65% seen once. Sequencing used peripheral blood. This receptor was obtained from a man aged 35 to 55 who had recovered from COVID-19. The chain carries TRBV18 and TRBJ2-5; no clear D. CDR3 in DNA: TGTGCCAGCTCACCGGAGGAGACCCAGTACTTC. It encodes CASSPEETQYF.